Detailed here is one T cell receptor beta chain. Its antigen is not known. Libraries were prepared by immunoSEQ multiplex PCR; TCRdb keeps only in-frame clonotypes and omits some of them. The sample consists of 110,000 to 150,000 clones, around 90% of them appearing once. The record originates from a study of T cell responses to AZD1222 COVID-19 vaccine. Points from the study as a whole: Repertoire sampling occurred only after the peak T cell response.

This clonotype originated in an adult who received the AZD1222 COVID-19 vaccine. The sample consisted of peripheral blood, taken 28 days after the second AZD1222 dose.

In nucleotides, the CDR3 is TGTGCCAGCAGCTTTTGGACCTTCTACGAGCAGTACTTC. Translation gives CASSFWTFYEQYF. The rearrangement joins TRBV7-2 to TRBJ2-7, with no clear D. The CDR3 spans 13 residues. Germline V gene data show CDR1 as SGHTA and CDR2 as FQGNSA. V lost 3 bases, J lost 3 bases, and 9 bases lay in between.